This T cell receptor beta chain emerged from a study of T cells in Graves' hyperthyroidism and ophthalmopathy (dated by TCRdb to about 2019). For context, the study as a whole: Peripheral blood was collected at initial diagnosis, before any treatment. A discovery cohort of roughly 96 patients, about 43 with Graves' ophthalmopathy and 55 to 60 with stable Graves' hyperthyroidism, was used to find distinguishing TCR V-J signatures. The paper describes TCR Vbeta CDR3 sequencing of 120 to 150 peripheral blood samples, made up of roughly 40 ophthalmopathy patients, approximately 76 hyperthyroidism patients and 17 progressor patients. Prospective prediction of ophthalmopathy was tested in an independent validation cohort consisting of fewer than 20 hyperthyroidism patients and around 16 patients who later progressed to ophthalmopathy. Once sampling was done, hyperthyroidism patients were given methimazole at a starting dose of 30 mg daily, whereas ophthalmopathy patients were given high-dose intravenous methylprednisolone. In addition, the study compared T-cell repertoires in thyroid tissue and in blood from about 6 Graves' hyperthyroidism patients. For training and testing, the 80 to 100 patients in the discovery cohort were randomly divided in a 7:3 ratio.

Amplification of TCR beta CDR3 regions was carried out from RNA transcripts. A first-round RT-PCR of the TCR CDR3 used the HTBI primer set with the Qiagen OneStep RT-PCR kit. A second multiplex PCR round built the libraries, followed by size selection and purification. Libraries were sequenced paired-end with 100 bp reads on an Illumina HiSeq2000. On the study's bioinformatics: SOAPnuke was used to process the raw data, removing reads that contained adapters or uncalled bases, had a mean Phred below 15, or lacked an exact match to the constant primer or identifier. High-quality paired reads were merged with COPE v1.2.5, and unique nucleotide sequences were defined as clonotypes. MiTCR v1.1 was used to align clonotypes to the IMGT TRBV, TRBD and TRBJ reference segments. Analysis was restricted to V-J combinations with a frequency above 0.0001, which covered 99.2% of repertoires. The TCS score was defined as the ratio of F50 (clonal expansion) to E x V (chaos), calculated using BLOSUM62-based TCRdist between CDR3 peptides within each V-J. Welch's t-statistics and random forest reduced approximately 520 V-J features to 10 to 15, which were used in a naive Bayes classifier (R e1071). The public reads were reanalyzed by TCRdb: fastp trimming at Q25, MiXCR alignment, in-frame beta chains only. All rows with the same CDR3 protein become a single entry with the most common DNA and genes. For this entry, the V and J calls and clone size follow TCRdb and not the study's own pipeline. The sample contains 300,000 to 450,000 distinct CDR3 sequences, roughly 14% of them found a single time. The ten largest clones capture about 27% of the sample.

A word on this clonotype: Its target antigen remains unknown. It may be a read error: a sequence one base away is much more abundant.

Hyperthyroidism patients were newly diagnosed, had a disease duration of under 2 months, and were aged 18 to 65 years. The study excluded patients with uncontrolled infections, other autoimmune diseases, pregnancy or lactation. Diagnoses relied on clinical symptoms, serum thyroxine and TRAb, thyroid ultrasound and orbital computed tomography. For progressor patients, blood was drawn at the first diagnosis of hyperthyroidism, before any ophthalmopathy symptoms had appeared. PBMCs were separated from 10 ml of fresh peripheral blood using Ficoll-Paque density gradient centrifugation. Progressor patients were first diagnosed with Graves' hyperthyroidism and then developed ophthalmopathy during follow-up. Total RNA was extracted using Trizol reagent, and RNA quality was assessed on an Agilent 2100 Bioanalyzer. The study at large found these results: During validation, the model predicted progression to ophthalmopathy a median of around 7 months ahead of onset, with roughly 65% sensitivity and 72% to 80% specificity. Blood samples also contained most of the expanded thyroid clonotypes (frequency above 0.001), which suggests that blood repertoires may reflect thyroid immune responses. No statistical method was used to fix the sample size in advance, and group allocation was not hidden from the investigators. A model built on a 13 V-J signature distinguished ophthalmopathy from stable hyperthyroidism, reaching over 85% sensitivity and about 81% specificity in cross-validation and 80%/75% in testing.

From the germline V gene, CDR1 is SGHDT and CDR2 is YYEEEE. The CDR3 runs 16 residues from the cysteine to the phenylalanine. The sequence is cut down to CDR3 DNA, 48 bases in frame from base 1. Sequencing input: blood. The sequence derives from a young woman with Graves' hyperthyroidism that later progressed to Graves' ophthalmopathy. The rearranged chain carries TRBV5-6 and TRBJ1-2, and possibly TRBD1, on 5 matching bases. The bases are TGTGCCAGCAGCCTCTGGGACCTACTTTTTAACGATGGCTACACCTTC. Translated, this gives CASSLWDLLFNDGYTF. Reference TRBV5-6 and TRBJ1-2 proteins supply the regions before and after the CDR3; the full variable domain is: DAGVTQSPTHLIKTRGQQVTLRCSPKSGHDTVSWYQQALGQGPQFIFQYYEEEERQRGNFPDRFSGHQFPNYSSELNVNALLLGDSALYLCASSLWDLLFNDGYTFGSGTRLTVV.